Listed below are T cell receptor beta chains from one sample, sequenced in a study of T cell responses to AZD1222 COVID-19 vaccine. Some clones are missing from TCRdb's copy, which holds only in-frame ones; the method was immunoSEQ multiplex PCR. The table includes some 190,000 clones, just over 85% detected once. The material sequenced was peripheral blood, taken on day 0 of AZD1222 vaccination. The source is an adult in good health. CDR3s include the opening cysteine and the closing phenylalanine or tryptophan. D genes are given only for firm matches. A row's size may be missing; if present it is once, few, many or a size class.

abundance	v_gene	len	d_gene	j_gene	CDR3aa	CDR3nt
-	TRBV5-5	16	-	TRBJ1-2	CASSWAGGGSNYGYTF	TGTGCCAGCAGTTGGGCGGGTGGAGGATCCAACTATGGCTACACCTTC
-	TRBV9	13	-	TRBJ1-1	CASSVHPYTEAFF	TGTGCCAGCAGCGTTCACCCCTACACTGAAGCTTTCTTT
-	TRBV3-1/TRBV3-2	15	TRBD2	TRBJ2-1	CASSHSASGGNEQFF	TGTGCCAGCAGCCATTCGGCTAGCGGAGGAAATGAGCAGTTCTTC
-	TRBV14	13	-	TRBJ2-7	CASSAWGGTEQYF	TGTGCCAGCAGCGCCTGGGGGGGGACAGAGCAGTACTTC
-	TRBV2	11	-	TRBJ2-7	CASSGAYEQYF	TGTGCCAGCAGTGGGGCCTACGAGCAGTACTTC
once	TRBV27	14	-	TRBJ2-2	CASSFLGGGGELFF	TGTGCCAGCAGTTTCCTCGGGGGCGGCGGGGAGCTGTTTTTT
few	TRBV5-1	13	-	TRBJ1-1	CASSLDWNTEAFF	TGCGCCAGCAGCTTGGACTGGAACACTGAAGCTTTCTTT
-	TRBV6-5	14	TRBD1	TRBJ1-1	CASRARDRDTEAFF	TGTGCCAGCAGGGCCCGGGACAGAGACACTGAAGCTTTCTTT
-	TRBV7-9	13	TRBD2	TRBJ2-7	CASRYGGASEQYF	TGTGCCAGCAGATACGGGGGGGCGAGCGAGCAGTACTTC
-	TRBV30	14	TRBD1	TRBJ2-7	CAWTGGTGPYEQYF	TGTGCCTGGACTGGGGGGACAGGGCCTTACGAGCAGTACTTC
-	TRBV3-1/TRBV3-2	15	-	TRBJ1-3	CASRPDRASGNTIYF	TGTGCCAGCAGGCCTGACAGAGCGTCTGGAAACACCATATATTTT
-	TRBV5-1	15	-	TRBJ1-2	CASSRSIDGLNGYTF	TGCGCCAGCAGTCGCTCCATCGACGGACTGAATGGCTACACCTTC
few	TRBV5-1	15	-	TRBJ2-1	CASSYSDKSYNEQFF	TGCGCCAGCAGCTATTCGGACAAGTCCTACAATGAGCAGTTCTTC
-	TRBV2	12	-	TRBJ2-7	CASNLGTYEQYF	TGTGCCAGCAATCTTGGCACCTACGAGCAGTACTTC
-	TRBV27	16	TRBD2	TRBJ2-2	CASSSLSGGGTGELFF	TGTGCCAGCAGTTCCCTTAGCGGGGGGGGCACCGGGGAGCTGTTTTTT
few	TRBV11-2	15	-	TRBJ2-7	CASSVVGGAGYEQYF	TGTGCCAGCAGCGTGGTGGGAGGTGCCGGCTACGAGCAGTACTTC
once	TRBV21-1	13	-	TRBJ2-7	CASRGQKSYEQYF	TGTGCCAGCAGGGGTCAGAAATCCTACGAGCAGTACTTC
-	TRBV7-9	16	TRBD1	TRBJ2-2	CASSRDGTGDAGELFF	TGTGCCAGCAGCCGAGACGGGACAGGGGATGCCGGGGAGCTGTTTTTT
-	TRBV3-1/TRBV3-2	15	TRBD1	TRBJ2-5	CASTPGQGYQETQYF	TGTGCCAGCACCCCGGGACAGGGGTACCAAGAGACCCAGTACTTC
-	TRBV27	14	TRBD1	TRBJ1-5	CASRRTGSNQPQHF	TGTGCCAGCAGACGGACAGGGTCTAATCAGCCCCAGCATTTT
-	TRBV18	14	-	TRBJ2-5	CASRQSLVFETQYF	TGTGCCAGCCGACAGTCTCTAGTCTTCGAGACCCAGTACTTC
-	TRBV7-8	16	-	TRBJ1-3	CASSFAGQNSGNTIYF	TGTGCCAGCAGCTTTGCGGGACAAAACTCTGGAAACACCATATATTTT
-	TRBV2	12	-	TRBJ2-5	CASQPARETQYF	TGTGCCAGTCAGCCTGCCCGGGAGACCCAGTACTTC
few	TRBV6-4	15	-	TRBJ1-2	CASSDMRQERHGYTF	TGTGCCAGCAGTGACATGCGACAGGAGAGACATGGCTACACCTTC
-	TRBV10-3	15	TRBD2	TRBJ2-7	CAISQTSGDSYEQYF	TGTGCCATCAGCCAGACTAGCGGGGACTCCTACGAGCAGTACTTC
-	TRBV10-3	17	TRBD1	TRBJ1-1	CAISDRGVTRLNTEAFF	TGTGCCATCAGCGACAGGGGTGTGACTAGGTTGAACACTGAAGCTTTCTTT
-	TRBV3-1/TRBV3-2	16	-	TRBJ2-2	CASSPHSGEGTGELFF	TGTGCCAGCAGCCCCCACTCGGGGGAAGGCACCGGGGAGCTGTTTTTT
-	TRBV7-2	15	-	TRBJ1-5	CASSLQGGGNQPQHF	TGTGCCAGCAGCTTACAGGGTGGTGGTAATCAGCCCCAGCATTTT
few	TRBV6-5	13	-	TRBJ1-2	CASNLDGVGGYTF	TGTGCCAGCAACCTGGACGGCGTGGGGGGCTACACCTTC
-	TRBV3-1/TRBV3-2	18	TRBD2	TRBJ2-3	CASSPPSIPGGTTDTQYF	TGTGCCAGCAGCCCGCCAAGTATTCCGGGGGGAACCACAGATACGCAGTATTTT
-	TRBV12-3/TRBV12-4	13	-	TRBJ2-3	CASSPELADTQYF	TGTGCCAGCAGTCCAGAATTAGCAGATACGCAGTATTTT
few	TRBV11-2	13	-	TRBJ1-6	CASTTGANSPLHF	TGTGCCAGCACCACGGGTGCTAATTCACCCCTCCACTTT
few	TRBV11-3	15	TRBD1	TRBJ2-1	CASSARTGLYNEQFF	TGTGCCAGCAGCGCACGGACAGGGTTGTACAATGAGCAGTTCTTC
-	TRBV13	17	TRBD1	TRBJ1-1	CASSPRDRERPVTGAFF	TGTGCCAGCAGCCCCCGGGACAGGGAACGTCCGGTGACTGGGGCTTTCTTT
-	TRBV21-1	16	-	TRBJ2-2	CASSTRGDAGTGELFF	TGTGCCAGCAGCACGAGGGGAGACGCCGGCACCGGGGAGCTGTTTTTT
-	TRBV27	14	-	TRBJ2-7	CASSETGQSYEQYF	TGTGCCAGCAGTGAAACAGGGCAATCCTACGAGCAGTACTTC
-	TRBV9	14	-	TRBJ2-7	CASSVDHKAYEQYF	TGTGCCAGCAGCGTTGACCACAAGGCCTACGAGCAGTACTTC
few	TRBV15	15	TRBD1	TRBJ1-4	CATSGGGQGVEKLFF	TGTGCCACCAGCGGAGGGGGCCAGGGGGTTGAAAAACTGTTTTTT
-	TRBV18	14	-	TRBJ2-5	CASSPRRSQETQYF	TGTGCCAGCTCACCACGTAGGAGCCAAGAGACCCAGTACTTC
-	TRBV19	16	TRBD2	TRBJ2-3	CASSQAGLAGTDTQYF	TGTGCCAGTAGCCAAGCCGGACTAGCGGGGACGGATACGCAGTATTTT
-	TRBV19	16	TRBD1	TRBJ2-2	CASSPRDRGLTGELFF	TGTGCCAGTAGCCCCCGGGACAGGGGTTTAACCGGGGAGCTGTTTTTT
-	TRBV11-3	15	-	TRBJ2-7	CASSLGGRGVDEQYF	TGTGCCAGCAGCTTAGGCGGCAGGGGGGTCGACGAGCAGTACTTC
-	TRBV24-1	15	TRBD2	TRBJ2-5	CATSDEPGGGETQYF	TGTGCCACCAGTGACGAACCGGGGGGAGGAGAGACCCAGTACTTC
-	TRBV19	17	-	TRBJ1-2	CASSNLGPSEGGHGYTF	TGTGCCAGTAGTAACCTCGGGCCCTCGGAAGGAGGCCATGGCTACACCTTC
-	TRBV28	13	-	TRBJ1-4	CASSLQNREKLFF	TGTGCCAGCAGTTTACAAAATAGGGAAAAACTGTTTTTT
-	TRBV7-2	17	-	TRBJ2-1	CASSLGVAGNSYNEQFF	TGTGCCAGCAGCTTAGGGGTGGCGGGGAACTCCTACAATGAGCAGTTCTTC
-	TRBV29-1	14	-	TRBJ1-3	CSVAPLLTGDTIYF	TGCAGCGTTGCCCCCCTCCTGACCGGGGACACCATATATTTT
once	TRBV6-5	16	-	TRBJ1-1	CASSYDMFGVNTEAFF	TGTGCCAGCAGTTACGACATGTTCGGGGTGAACACTGAAGCTTTCTTT